This T cell receptor (beta chain) came from a study of T cell changes during pregnancy in multiple sclerosis. The CDR3 loop spans 14 amino acids. V gave up 8 bases and J gave up 5 bases; unmatched junction bases: 10. CDR1 and CDR2 (germline): SEHNR, FQNEAQ (reference sequence). The protocol was immunoSEQ multiplex PCR, while the TCRdb copy is restricted to in-frame clones and leaves out a portion. Seen here are some 59,000 clones, around 89% observed once, and the top ten hold roughly 2.7%. The chain carries TRBV7-9 and TRBJ2-3, with 7 bases identical to TRBD2. The sequencing used peripheral blood, collected in the first trimester of pregnancy. The sequence derives from a female donor with multiple sclerosis, enrolled in a pregnancy study. The CDR3 bases are TGTGCCAGCGGGTTAAGCGGGGTTAGAGATACGCAGTATTTT. Encoded protein: CASGLSGVRDTQYF.